The 8 T cell receptor beta chains given below trace back to one sample, sequenced in a study of T cell clones after liver transplantation. Sequencing used immunoSEQ multiplex PCR; TCRdb keeps in-frame clones, though not all of them. The sample shows about 71,000 clones, about four fifths of them seen only once. This specimen was CD4+ T cells from blood, taken 12 months after liver transplant. These receptor sequences come from a human patient who received a liver transplant. A share of the T cells may be of graft donor origin.

This chain links TRBV5-1 with TRBJ2-7, with 7 nucleotides matching TRBD2. The germline CDR1 and CDR2 sequences are SGHRS and YFSETQ. The CDR3 totals 16 residues. Losses at the gene ends were 0 bases for V and 0 bases for J; bases not matched to a gene: 6. In DNA, the CDR3 is TGCGCCAGCAGCTTGGGTCCGGCGGGAGCCTCCTACGAGCAGTACTTC. This codes for CASSLGPAGASYEQYF.

CDR3 in amino acids: CATSRDPTGGEGPQHF. The CDR3 region has the DNA TGTGCCACCAGCAGAGATCCAACAGGGGGTGAGGGGCCCCAGCATTTT. The chain links TRBV15 to TRBJ1-5; TRBD1 aligns across 8 bases. CDR1 LNHNV and CDR2 YYDKDF come from the germline V gene (reference sequence). J gave up 9 bases and V 0 bases, and 10 bases lay outside the gene matches. The CDR3 has 16 amino acids.

CDR3 region: CASSPTRGSDYEQYF. The CDR3 DNA reads TGTGCCAGCAGCCCCACCCGGGGCAGCGACTACGAGCAGTACTTC. This chain links TRBV5-4 with TRBJ2-7, with D perhaps matching TRBD1 or TRBD2 (5 bases each). CDR1 and CDR2 from the germline V gene are SGHNT and YYREEE (reference sequence). The CDR3 is 15 residues long. V shed 4 bases and J shed 3 bases, with 17 bases lying between them. Full variable domain (rest looked up from reference TRBV5-4 and TRBJ2-7): ETGVTQSPTHLIKTRGQQVTLRCSSQSGHNTVSWYQQALGQGPQFIFQYYREEENGRGNFPPRFSGLQFPNYSSELNVNALELDDSALYLCASSPTRGSDYEQYFGPGTRLTVT.

The chain couples TRBV2 to TRBJ1-5; TRBD1 is a possible D gene (6 bases). The CDR3 runs to 14 residues. V was pared by 6 bases and J by 5 bases, with 14 bases between. Germline CDR1 is SNHLY and CDR2 is FYNNEI. The CDR3 DNA reads as TGTGCCAGCAGCATACAGGGAATCGATCAGCCCCAGCATTTT. This sequence encodes CASSIQGIDQPQHF. Full variable domain (missing parts from reference TRBV2 and TRBJ1-5): EPEVTQTPSHQVTQMGQEVILRCVPISNHLYFYWYRQILGQKVEFLVSFYNNEISEKSEIFDDQFSVERPDGSNFTLKIRSTKLEDSAMYFCASSIQGIDQPQHFGDGTRLSIL.

This chain links TRBV7-6 with TRBJ2-3; possibly TRBD2 for D (6 bases). The CDR3 runs 17 residues. V shed 1 base and J shed 1 base, with 15 bases lying between them. Germline lookup yields CDR1 SGHVS and CDR2 FNYEAQ. This CDR3 reads CASSLGSGLIGTDTQYF. CDR3 nucleotides: TGTGCCAGCAGCTTAGGCTCCGGACTAATAGGCACAGATACGCAGTATTTT.

This clone is classed as medium-sized. V and J are TRBV28 and TRBJ1-5; the D is unclear. The V end lost 6 bases, the J end lost 2 bases, and 14 bases lay between the germline ends. Germline CDR1 and CDR2: MDHEN and SYDVKM. The CDR3 loop spans 15 amino acids. The CDR3 region is CASSLVDIGNQPQHF. CDR3 DNA: TGTGCCAGCAGCCTGGTGGATATTGGCAATCAGCCCCAGCATTTT.

The chain combines TRBV6-1 with TRBJ2-1, with TRBD2 identical over 14 bases. The CDR3 totals 15 residues. J was trimmed by 7 bases and V by 5 bases; bases with no gene match: 4. Germline V gene sequence: CDR1 MNHNS, CDR2 SASEGT. The CDR3: CASSKGLAGGNEQFF. Here the CDR3 DNA reads TGTGCCAGCAGTAAAGGACTAGCGGGAGGTAATGAGCAGTTCTTC.

The V call is TRBV7-9, the J call TRBJ2-7; possibly TRBD2 for D (6 bases). V lost 3 bases to trimming and J lost 5 bases, with 20 bases between them. Germline V gives CDR1 SEHNR, CDR2 FQNEAQ (reference sequence). The CDR3 contains 16 residues. The CDR3 sequence: CASSFKGGPDNHEQYF. The CDR3 nucleotides are TGTGCCAGCAGCTTTAAAGGAGGGCCTGATAATCACGAGCAGTACTTC.